The 26 T cell receptor beta chains below come from one sample, sequenced in a study of CD8 T cells in Susac syndrome. The RNA input was roughly 0.45 to 1 ug, and it was reverse transcribed with random hexamers. TCRdb passed the immunoSEQ multiplex PCR reads through MiXCR, listing each CDR3 protein once. The repertoire has some 110,000 distinct CDR3 sequences, about 92% of them found once; the top ten carry about 0.09%. The sequenced sample was CD4+ T cells from PBMCs. The source is a human donor with multiple sclerosis.

This clonotype is a singleton in its sample. The chain employs TRBV19 and TRBJ2-1, with TRBD2 matching over 9 bases. The CDR3 covers 15 residues. In germline, CDR1 is LNHDA, CDR2 SQIVND (reference sequence). The ends lost 6 bases at V and 0 bases at J; junction bases unmatched: 3. CDR3 sequence: CASSGLAHSYNEQFF. Written as DNA, the CDR3 is TGTGCCAGTAGCGGACTAGCGCACTCCTACAATGAGCAGTTCTTC.

In nucleotides, the CDR3 is TGTGCCAGCCGGGTCGACGGGGAAATCTTCAATGAGCAGTTCTTC. Protein sequence: CASRVDGEIFNEQFF. The chain uses TRBV6-5 and TRBJ2-1; maybe TRBD2 (5 bases). The CDR3 contains 15 residues. The germline V gene has CDR1 MNHEY and CDR2 SVGAGI. The ends were cut back, 8 bases at V and 6 bases at J, with 20 bases in the middle.

The J gene is TRBJ1-1, the V gene TRBV18; D is perhaps TRBD1 (5 bases). CDR3 length: 14 amino acids. CDR1 KGHSH and CDR2 LQKENI come from the germline V gene. The V gene lost 3 bases and the J gene lost 0 bases, with 8 bases spanning the gap. CDR3 in amino acids: CASSPTGLNTEAFF. The DNA of the CDR3 is TGTGCCAGCTCACCCACGGGACTGAACACTGAAGCTTTCTTT.

The chain couples TRBV28 to TRBJ2-7; D perhaps matches TRBD1 (6 bases). The germline V gene encodes CDR1 MDHEN and CDR2 SYDVKM. V was clipped by 3 bases and J by 2 bases, with 14 bases between them. CDR3 length equals 15 residues. In DNA form, the CDR3 reads TGTGCCAGCAGTTTTGTAGCAGGGGTACCCTACGAGCAGTACTTC. This sequence encodes CASSFVAGVPYEQYF.

This chain joins TRBV29-1 and TRBJ1-3; a possible D gene is TRBD1 (6 bases). The CDR3 sequence is 15 residues long. V was cut by 6 bases and J by 0 bases, with 15 bases left in between. CDR1 and CDR2 from the germline V gene are SQVTM and ANQGSEA. CDR3 sequence reads: CSVRPGQNSGNTIYF. In nucleotides, the CDR3 is TGCAGCGTACGACCGGGACAAAACTCTGGAAACACCATATATTTT.

CDR3 sequence: CASSTERRFINSPLHF. In nucleotides, the CDR3 is TGTGCCAGCAGTACTGAACGAAGGTTCATCAATTCACCCCTCCACTTT. The chain combines TRBV6-2 or TRBV6-3 with TRBJ1-6; D is unclear. The CDR3 covers 16 residues. Trimming took 5 bases from V and 7 from J, leaving 18 bases between them. Germline-derived CDR1 and CDR2 are MNHEY and SVGEGT.

This sequence joins TRBV7-3 and TRBJ2-1; D assignment may be TRBD1 or TRBD2 (7 bases each). Trimming removed 2 bases from V and 2 bases from J, with 13 bases in between. Germline values: CDR1 SGHTA, CDR2 FQGTGA. The CDR3 has 16 residues. The CDR3 region is CASSLSGGGTYNEQFF. In DNA form, the CDR3 reads TGTGCCAGCAGCTTATCAGGGGGGGGTACCTACAATGAGCAGTTCTTC.

This CDR3 is CASSYTGATEAFF. CDR3 coding DNA: TGCGCCAGCAGCTATACAGGGGCCACTGAAGCTTTCTTT. The V and J genes are TRBV5-1 and TRBJ1-1; 7 bases are a match to TRBD1. Germline values: CDR1 SGHRS, CDR2 YFSETQ. This CDR3 region has 13 residues. Trimming at V came to 3 bases and at J to 4 bases, leaving 3 bases not matched to a gene.

V usage is TRBV20-1 and J usage is TRBJ2-5; possible D gene TRBD1, 7 bases. Germline V CDR1 and CDR2: DFQATT, SNEGSKA (reference sequence). The CDR3 consists of 14 residues. Trimming took 6 bases from V and 5 from J, leaving 19 bases between them. CDR3 protein: CSAKEGAVLETQYF. CDR3 DNA: TGCAGTGCAAAGGAGGGGGCCGTTTTGGAGACCCAGTACTTC.

J is TRBJ1-6 and V is TRBV5-1, with a tentative D call TRBD1 (5 bases). CDR1 is SGHRS, CDR2 YFSETQ, per germline. Trimming removed 0 bases from V and 7 bases from J, with 8 bases in between. The CDR3 has 14 amino acids. Here the CDR3 reads CASSLGSGNSPLHF. CDR3 nucleotide sequence: TGCGCCAGCAGCTTGGGCTCAGGGAATTCACCCCTCCACTTT.

The chain carries TRBV6-5 and TRBJ1-2; possible D gene TRBD1, 5 bases. V was clipped by 4 bases and J by 4 bases, with 7 bases between them. The CDR3 runs 12 residues. Germline V gene lookup returns CDR1 MNHEY and CDR2 SVGAGI. The CDR3 is CASSSGPYGYTF. CDR3 DNA sequence: TGTGCCAGCAGTTCAGGGCCCTATGGCTACACCTTC.

The rearrangement uses TRBV25-1 and TRBJ2-3; possibly TRBD2 for D (6 bases). The CDR3 covers 15 residues. V lost 3 bases to trimming and J lost 6 bases, with 16 bases between them. The germline V gene has CDR1 MGHDK and CDR2 SYGVNS. CDR3 DNA sequence: TGTGCCAGCAGTGAGCCCACCCGGGGGTCGGATACGCAGTATTTT. Its translation is CASSEPTRGSDTQYF.

The rearrangement joins TRBV7-9 to TRBJ2-6; unclear D gene. Looked up from germline, CDR1 is SEHNR and CDR2 is FQNEAQ (reference sequence). With 5 bases removed from V and 2 bases from J, the gap between germline ends came to 10 bases. The CDR3 extends over 15 amino acids. Written as DNA, the CDR3 is TGTGCCAGCAGCCACAAAGGGACTGGGGCCAACGTCCTGACTTTC. Protein product: CASSHKGTGANVLTF.

This chain joins TRBV5-6 and TRBJ2-3; no clear D gene. V gave up 6 bases and J gave up 1 base, with 9 bases separating them. The CDR3 spans 13 residues. The germline V gene has CDR1 SGHDT and CDR2 YYEEEE. This chain's CDR3 is CASTNTGTDTQYF. The CDR3 DNA reads TGTGCCAGCACCAATACAGGCACAGATACGCAGTATTTT.

The chain employs TRBV29-1 and TRBJ1-3; D may be TRBD1 (5 bases). This CDR3 is built from 15 residues. Germline-derived CDR1 and CDR2 are SQVTM and ANQGSEA. Trimming took off 2 bases at V and 0 bases at J, with 11 bases between the two ends. CDR3 protein: CSVELAGSSGNTIYF. CDR3 DNA: TGCAGCGTTGAACTGGCAGGGAGCTCTGGAAACACCATATATTTT.

DNA of the CDR3: TGCGCCAGCAGCCCAAGGGCAGGGGCATGGGACACTGAAGCTTTCTTT. Its translation: CASSPRAGAWDTEAFF. This chain joins TRBV5-1 and TRBJ1-1; possibly TRBD1 for D (6 bases). This CDR3 has 16 amino acids. Germline V gene data show CDR1 as SGHRS and CDR2 as YFSETQ. V was clipped by 4 bases and J by 3 bases, with 19 bases between them.

A few counts support this clonotype. The CDR3 region has the DNA TGTGCCAGCTCAGGGGATAATTCACCCCTCCACTTT. Amino acid sequence: CASSGDNSPLHF. The chain carries TRBV6-1 and TRBJ1-6; TRBD1 is a possible D gene (6 bases). Germline lookup yields CDR1 MNHNS and CDR2 SASEGT. V shed 8 bases and J shed 5 bases, with 7 bases lying between them. The CDR3 totals 12 residues.

This chain uses TRBV20-1 with TRBJ1-5; D is possibly TRBD1 (6 bases). The germline V and J ends were trimmed by 4 bases and 5 bases, with 12 bases remaining between them. This CDR3 region has 13 residues. Germline CDR1 DFQATT, CDR2 SNEGSKA (reference sequence). As DNA, the CDR3 is TGCAGTGCTAATACAGGGCCAGATCAGCCCCAGCATTTT. It encodes CSANTGPDQPQHF.

The J gene is TRBJ1-5, the V gene TRBV7-2; unclear D gene. Trimming pared 1 base from V and 4 bases from J, leaving 14 bases between. The CDR3 loop spans 16 amino acids. Germline V lookup: CDR1 SGHTA, CDR2 FQGNSA. The CDR3 sequence is CASSLVGSHENQPQHF. The DNA of the CDR3 is TGTGCCAGCAGCTTAGTAGGCTCACATGAGAATCAGCCCCAGCATTTT.

This clonotype was observed a single time. This chain joins TRBV3-1 and TRBJ1-5; D is unclear. The CDR3 is made up of 14 amino acids. Germline assignment: CDR1 LGHDT and CDR2 YNNKEL (reference sequence). The V and J ends lost 0 bases and 6 bases respectively, with 9 bases between them. The CDR3 here is CASSQDAVAQPQHF. The DNA of the CDR3 is TGTGCCAGCAGCCAAGATGCTGTGGCTCAGCCCCAGCATTTT.

The V call is TRBV6-5, the J call TRBJ1-1; the match to TRBD1 covers 7 bases. V lost 6 bases and J lost 5; bases outside the gene matches: 9. Germline CDR1 MNHEY, CDR2 SVGAGI. The CDR3 totals 14 residues. In DNA, the CDR3 is TGTGCCAGCAGGCCTACAGGGGTGGATACTGAAGCTTTCTTT. Encoded protein: CASRPTGVDTEAFF.

The chain is built from TRBV6-5 and TRBJ2-2; TRBD1 matches 9 bases. This CDR3 region has 15 residues. Unmatched junction bases numbered 4, after V lost 6 bases and J lost 2 bases. Per the germline V gene, CDR1 is MNHEY and CDR2 is SVGAGI. The CDR3 sequence: CASRRTGGNTGELFF. The CDR3 nucleotides are TGTGCCAGCAGACGAACAGGGGGCAACACCGGGGAGCTGTTTTTT.

This clonotype was observed a single time. The CDR3 nucleotides read TGTGCCAGCAAGGGGCAGGGATCACTCGGGGAGCTGTTTTTT. Its protein is CASKGQGSLGELFF. This chain links TRBV12-3 or TRBV12-4 with TRBJ2-2; D perhaps matches TRBD1 (5 bases). This CDR3 spans 14 amino acids. V gave up 7 bases and J gave up 7 bases, with 16 bases separating them.

This clonotype turned up a few times. This chain links TRBV9 with TRBJ2-7; D is possibly TRBD1 (6 bases). Trimming removed 4 bases from V and 2 bases from J, with 16 bases in between. Germline values: CDR1 SGDLS, CDR2 YYNGEE. CDR3 size: 15 residues. The CDR3 DNA follows: TGTGCCAGCAGCCCCTCCGGGACATCCCCCTACGAGCAGTACTTC. Its translation: CASSPSGTSPYEQYF.

This chain connects TRBV14 to TRBJ2-3; D not resolved. The V and J ends lost 4 bases and 8 bases respectively, with 10 bases between them. Germline CDR1 and CDR2: SGHDN and FVKESK. This CDR3 region has 12 residues. The CDR3 sequence: CASSPTEVTQYF. In DNA, the CDR3 is TGTGCCAGCAGCCCTACTGAAGTTACGCAGTATTTT.

The V and J genes are TRBV30 and TRBJ2-5, with 14 bases that match TRBD2. Looked up from germline, CDR1 is GTSNPN and CDR2 is SVGIG (reference sequence). The V and J ends lost 4 bases and 6 bases, in that order; junction bases with no gene match: 13. The CDR3 contains 17 residues. CDR3 amino acids: CAWTRTSGGTSVKTQYF. The CDR3 DNA reads as TGTGCCTGGACCCGGACTAGCGGGGGGACCAGTGTGAAGACCCAGTACTTC. Together with reference TRBV30 and TRBJ2-5, the CDR3 gives the full variable domain: SQTIHQWPATLVQPVGSPLSLECTVEGTSNPNLYWYRQAAGRGLQLLFYSVGIGQISSEVPQNLSASRPQDRQFILSSKKLLLSDSGFYLCAWTRTSGGTSVKTQYFGPGTRLLVL.